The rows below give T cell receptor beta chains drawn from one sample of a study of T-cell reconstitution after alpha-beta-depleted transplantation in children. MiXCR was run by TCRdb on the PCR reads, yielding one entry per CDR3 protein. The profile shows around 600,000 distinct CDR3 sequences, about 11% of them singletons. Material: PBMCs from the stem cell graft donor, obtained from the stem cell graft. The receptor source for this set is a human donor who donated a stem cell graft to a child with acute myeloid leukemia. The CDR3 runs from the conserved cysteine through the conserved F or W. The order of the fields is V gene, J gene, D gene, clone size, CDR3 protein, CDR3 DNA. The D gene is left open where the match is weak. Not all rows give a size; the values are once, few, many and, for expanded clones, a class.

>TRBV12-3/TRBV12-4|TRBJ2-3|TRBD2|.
CARCSSHLAGDRDTQYF
TGTGCCCGCTGTTCCTCCCACTTAGCGGGAGACAGAGATACGCAGTATTTT
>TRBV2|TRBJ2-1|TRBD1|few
CASSEMGQGVNEQFF
TGTGCCAGCAGTGAGATGGGACAGGGGGTCAATGAGCAGTTCTTC
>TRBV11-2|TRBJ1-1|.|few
CASSLEGRLGTEAFF
TGTGCCAGCAGCTTAGAAGGGAGGTTAGGCACTGAAGCTTTCTTT
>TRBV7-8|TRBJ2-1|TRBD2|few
CASLIGTSGSNDEQFF
TGTGCCAGCTTGATCGGGACTAGCGGGAGCAACGATGAGCAGTTCTTC
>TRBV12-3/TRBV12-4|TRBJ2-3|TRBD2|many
CASSWGLAESTDTQYF
TGTGCCAGCAGTTGGGGACTAGCGGAAAGCACAGATACGCAGTATTTT
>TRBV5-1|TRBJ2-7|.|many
CASSLDGTTAYEQYF
TGCGCCAGCAGCTTGGATGGGACAACGGCCTACGAGCAGTACTTC
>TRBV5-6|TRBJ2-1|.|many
CASSLGGSGYNEQFF
TGTGCCAGCAGCTTGGGAGGGAGTGGCTACAATGAGCAGTTCTTC
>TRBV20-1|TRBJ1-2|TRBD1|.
CSARDTKAGTGHGYTF
TGCAGTGCTAGAGATACAAAAGCCGGGACAGGGCATGGCTACACCTTC
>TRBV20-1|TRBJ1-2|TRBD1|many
CSATGDSYGYTF
TGCAGTGCCACAGGGGATTCCTATGGCTACACCTTC
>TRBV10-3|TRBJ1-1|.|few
CAISDWQGGEAFF
TGTGCCATCAGTGATTGGCAGGGCGGTGAAGCTTTCTTT
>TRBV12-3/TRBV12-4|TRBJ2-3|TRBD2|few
CASSFGKAGGADTQYF
TGTGCCAGCAGTTTTGGTAAAGCGGGAGGAGCAGATACGCAGTATTTT
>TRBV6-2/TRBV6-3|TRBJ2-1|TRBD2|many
CASSPRGAGYNEQFF
TGTGCCAGCAGCCCCCGGGGAGCGGGGTACAATGAGCAGTTCTTC
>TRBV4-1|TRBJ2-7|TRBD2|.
CASSSGLAGGEQYF
TGCGCCAGCAGCTCGGGACTAGCGGGAGGGGAGCAGTACTTC
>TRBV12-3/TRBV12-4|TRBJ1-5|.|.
CASSRQSDQPQHF
TGTGCCAGCAGCCGACAGAGTGATCAGCCCCAGCATTTT
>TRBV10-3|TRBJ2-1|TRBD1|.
CAISMTGGREQFF
TGTGCCATCAGTATGACAGGGGGGCGTGAGCAGTTCTTC
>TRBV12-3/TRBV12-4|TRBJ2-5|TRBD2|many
CASRGTSGIQETQYF
TGTGCCAGCAGAGGGACTAGCGGGATCCAAGAGACCCAGTACTTC
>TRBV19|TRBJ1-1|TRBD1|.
CASRGVSVGTGSKYEAFF
TGTGCCAGTAGAGGGGTATCGGTCGGGACAGGGAGTAAGTATGAAGCTTTCTTT
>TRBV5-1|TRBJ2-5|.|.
CASSLQPYQETQYF
TGCGCCAGCAGCTTACAGCCGTACCAAGAGACCCAGTACTTC
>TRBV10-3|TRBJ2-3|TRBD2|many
CATYPSSGRWGTDTQYF
TGTGCCACCTACCCCTCTAGCGGGAGGTGGGGCACAGATACGCAGTATTTT
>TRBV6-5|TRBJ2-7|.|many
CASRDGAGEQYF
TGTGCCAGCAGGGACGGGGCAGGGGAGCAGTACTTC
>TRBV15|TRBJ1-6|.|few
CATSRDIGRVNSPLHF
TGTGCCACCAGCAGAGATATCGGCAGGGTAAATTCACCCCTCCACTTT
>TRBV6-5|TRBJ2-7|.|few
CASSYRVTSSGEQYF
TGTGCCAGCAGTTACCGGGTAACTAGTTCGGGGGAGCAGTACTTC
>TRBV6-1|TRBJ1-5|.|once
CASRELGGYSNQPQHF
TGTGCCAGCAGAGAGTTGGGGGGATATAGCAATCAGCCCCAGCATTTT
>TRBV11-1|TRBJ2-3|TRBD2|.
CASSLRTSGPSTDTQYF
TGTGCCAGCAGCTTGAGGACTAGCGGGCCTAGCACAGATACGCAGTATTTT
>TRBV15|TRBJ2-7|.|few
CATSRDQGRLYEQYF
TGTGCCACCAGCAGAGATCAAGGACGGCTCTACGAGCAGTACTTC
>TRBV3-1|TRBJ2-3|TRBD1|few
CASSQRDRGTDTQYF
TGTGCCAGCAGCCAACGGGACAGGGGAACAGATACGCAGTATTTT
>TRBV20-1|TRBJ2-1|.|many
CSVGGLAYNEQFF
TGCAGTGTAGGGGGTCTAGCCTACAATGAGCAGTTCTTC
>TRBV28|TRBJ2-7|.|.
CASKGLGGTSYEQYF
TGTGCCAGCAAGGGGCTTGGGGGGACCTCCTACGAGCAGTACTTC
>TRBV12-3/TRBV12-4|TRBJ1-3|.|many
CATGGSGNTIYF
TGTGCCACGGGGGGTTCTGGAAACACCATATATTTT